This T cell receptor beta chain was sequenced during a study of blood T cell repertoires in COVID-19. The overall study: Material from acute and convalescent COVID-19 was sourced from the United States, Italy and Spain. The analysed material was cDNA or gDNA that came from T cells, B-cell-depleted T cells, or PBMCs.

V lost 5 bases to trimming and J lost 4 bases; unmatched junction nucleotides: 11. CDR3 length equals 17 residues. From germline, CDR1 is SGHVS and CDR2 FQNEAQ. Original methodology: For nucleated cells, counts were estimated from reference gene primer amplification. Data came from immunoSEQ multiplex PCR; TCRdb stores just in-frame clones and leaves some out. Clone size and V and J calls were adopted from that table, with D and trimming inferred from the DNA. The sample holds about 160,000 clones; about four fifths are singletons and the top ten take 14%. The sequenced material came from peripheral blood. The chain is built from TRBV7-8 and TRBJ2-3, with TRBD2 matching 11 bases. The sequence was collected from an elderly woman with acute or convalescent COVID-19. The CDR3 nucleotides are TGTGCCAGCAGCGGCCGTAGCGGGAGGGCCATGGCAGATACGCAGTATTTT. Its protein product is CASSGRSGRAMADTQYF.